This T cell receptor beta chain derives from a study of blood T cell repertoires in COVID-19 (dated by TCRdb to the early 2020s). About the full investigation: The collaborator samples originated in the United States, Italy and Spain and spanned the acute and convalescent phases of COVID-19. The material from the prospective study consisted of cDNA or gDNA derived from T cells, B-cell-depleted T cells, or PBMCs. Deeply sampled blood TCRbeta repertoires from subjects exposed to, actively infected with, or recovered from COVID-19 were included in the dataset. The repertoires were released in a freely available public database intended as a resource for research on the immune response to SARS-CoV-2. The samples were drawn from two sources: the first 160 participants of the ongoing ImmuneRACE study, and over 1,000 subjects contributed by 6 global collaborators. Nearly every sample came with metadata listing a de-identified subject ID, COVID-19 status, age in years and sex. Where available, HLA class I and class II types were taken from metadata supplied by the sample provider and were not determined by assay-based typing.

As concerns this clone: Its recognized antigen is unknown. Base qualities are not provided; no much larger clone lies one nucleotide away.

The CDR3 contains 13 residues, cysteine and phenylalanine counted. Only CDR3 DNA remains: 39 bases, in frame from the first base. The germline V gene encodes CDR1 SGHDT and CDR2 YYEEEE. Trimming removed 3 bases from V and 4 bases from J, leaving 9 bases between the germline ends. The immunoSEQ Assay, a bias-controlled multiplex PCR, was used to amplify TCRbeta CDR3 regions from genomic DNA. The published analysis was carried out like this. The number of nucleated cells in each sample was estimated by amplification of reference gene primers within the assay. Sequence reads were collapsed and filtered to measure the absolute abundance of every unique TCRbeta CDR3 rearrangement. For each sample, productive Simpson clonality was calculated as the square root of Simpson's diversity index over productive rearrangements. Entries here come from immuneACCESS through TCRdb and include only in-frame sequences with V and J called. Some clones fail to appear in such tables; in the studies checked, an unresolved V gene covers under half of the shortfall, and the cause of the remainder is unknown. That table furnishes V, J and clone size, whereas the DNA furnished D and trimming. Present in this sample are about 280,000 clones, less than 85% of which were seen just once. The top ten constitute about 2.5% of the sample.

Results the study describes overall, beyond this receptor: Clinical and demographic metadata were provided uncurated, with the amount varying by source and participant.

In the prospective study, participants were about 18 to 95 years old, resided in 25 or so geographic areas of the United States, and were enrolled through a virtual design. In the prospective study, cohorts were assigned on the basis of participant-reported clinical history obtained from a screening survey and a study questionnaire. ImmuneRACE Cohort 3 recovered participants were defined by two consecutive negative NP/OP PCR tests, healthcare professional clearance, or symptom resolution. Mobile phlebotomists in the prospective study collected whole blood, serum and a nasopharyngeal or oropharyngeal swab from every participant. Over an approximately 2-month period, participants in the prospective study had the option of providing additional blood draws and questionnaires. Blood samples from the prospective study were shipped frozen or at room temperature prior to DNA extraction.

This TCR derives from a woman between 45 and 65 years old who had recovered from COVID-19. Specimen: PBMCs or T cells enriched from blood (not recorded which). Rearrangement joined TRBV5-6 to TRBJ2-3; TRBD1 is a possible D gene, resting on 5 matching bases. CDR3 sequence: CASSSWGPDTQYF. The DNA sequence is TGTGCCAGCAGCTCCTGGGGCCCAGATACGCAGTATTTT.